Shown below are 8 T cell receptor beta chains from a single sample sequenced in a study of blood T cell repertoires in COVID-19. Assay used: immunoSEQ multiplex PCR; TCRdb lists only in-frame clones, some missing. The sample has about 120,000 clones; roughly 85% are singletons. The material sequenced was peripheral blood. These receptors all come from a man aged 80 or over with active or convalescent COVID-19.

V and J are TRBV12-3 or TRBV12-4 and TRBJ2-7; perhaps TRBD1 as D (5 bases). The V end lost 5 bases, the J end lost 3 bases, and 5 bases lay between the germline ends. The CDR3 length is 11 residues. CDR3 loop: CASSRGYEQYF. The CDR3 DNA sequence: TGTGCCAGCAGTAGGGGCTACGAGCAGTACTTC.

The chain links TRBV30 to TRBJ1-6; 9 nucleotides match TRBD1. This CDR3 contains 13 residues. Unmatched junction bases numbered 3, after V lost 5 bases and J lost 7 bases. CDR1 and CDR2 (germline): GTSNPN, SVGIG (reference sequence). The CDR3 spells CAWRTGENSPLHF. The CDR3 DNA reads TGTGCCTGGCGGACAGGGGAGAATTCACCCCTCCACTTT.

The rearrangement links TRBV21-1 to TRBJ1-2; the DNA was not used to check the table's D call, TRBD1. TRBV21-1 is labeled a pseudogene. The CDR3 is 19 amino acids. The CDR3 loop reads CASSKEGPGTGERDYGYTF. In DNA, the CDR3 is TGTGCCAGCAGCAAAGAGGGTCCCGGGACAGGGGAGAGGGACTATGGCTACACCTTC.

V and J are TRBV15 and TRBJ2-1, with 8 bases matching TRBD1. The CDR3 contains 17 residues. Trimming took 6 bases from V and 1 from J; bases not matched to a gene: 11. Per the germline V gene, CDR1 is LNHNV and CDR2 is YYDKDF (reference sequence). The CDR3 sequence: CATSPAPGQVSYNEQFF. CDR3 DNA: TGTGCCACCAGTCCAGCCCCGGGACAGGTATCCTACAATGAGCAGTTCTTC. The full variable domain, its missing parts supplied by reference TRBV15 and TRBJ2-1, is DAMVIQNPRYQVTQFGKPVTLSCSQTLNHNVMYWYQQKSSQAPKLLFHYYDKDFNNEADTPDNFQSRRPNTSFCFLDIRSPGLGDTAMYLCATSPAPGQVSYNEQFFGPGTRLTVL.

The chain combines TRBV6-5 with TRBJ1-2, with TRBD1 matching over 9 bases. V was pared by 6 bases and J by 6 bases, with 11 bases of the junction left unmatched. This CDR3 is 15 amino acids long. Germline CDR1 reads MNHEY; CDR2 reads SVGAGI. CDR3 DNA sequence: TGTGCCAGCAGCCGATCCAGGGACAGGGAGGATGGCTACACCTTC. Amino acid sequence: CASSRSRDREDGYTF.

The chain carries TRBV3-1 (or the pseudogene TRBV3-2) and TRBJ2-5; 16 bases line up with TRBD2. The V gene end was trimmed by 4 bases and the J gene end by 3 bases; junction bases not matched to a gene: 17. CDR3 size: 21 residues. CDR1 and CDR2 (germline): LGHDT, YNNKEL (reference sequence). CDR3 in amino acids: CASSLIPYPGLAGGPKETQYF. The CDR3 nucleotides are TGTGCCAGCAGCCTAATACCCTATCCGGGACTAGCGGGGGGGCCTAAAGAGACCCAGTACTTC.

The gene calls are TRBV2 and TRBJ1-1; D is undetermined. The CDR3 is 14 amino acids. Trimming removed 6 bases at V and 1 base at J, with 12 bases between. CDR1 SNHLY and CDR2 FYNNEI come from the germline V gene. The CDR3 reads CASSNTLSNTEAFF. In nucleotides, the CDR3 is TGTGCCAGCAGCAACACATTGTCGAACACTGAAGCTTTCTTT. Combining the CDR3 with reference TRBV2 and TRBJ1-1 gives the whole variable domain EPEVTQTPSHQVTQMGQEVILRCVPISNHLYFYWYRQILGQKVEFLVSFYNNEISEKSEIFDDQFSVERPDGSNFTLKIRSTKLEDSAMYFCASSNTLSNTEAFFGQGTRLTVV.

V gene TRBV9 combines with J gene TRBJ2-2, with D possibly TRBD1 on 5 matching bases. Looked up from germline, CDR1 is SGDLS and CDR2 is YYNGEE. This CDR3 is built from 16 residues. V gave up 0 bases and J gave up 2 bases, with 11 bases separating them. The CDR3 reads CASSVARGRNTGELFF. The CDR3 DNA reads TGTGCCAGCAGCGTAGCTAGGGGCAGAAACACCGGGGAGCTGTTTTTT. Complete variable domain (other parts from reference TRBV9 and TRBJ2-2): DSGVTQTPKHLITATGQRVTLRCSPRSGDLSVYWYQQSLDQGLQFLIQYYNGEERAKGNILERFSAQQFPDLHSELNLSSLELGDSALYFCASSVARGRNTGELFFGEGSRLTVL.